This TCR beta chain was sequenced in a study of blood T cell repertoires in COVID-19. At the level of the study: Samples representing acute and convalescent COVID-19 were sourced from the United States, Italy and Spain.

Authors' data handling: How many nucleated cells were present was estimated from reference gene primer amplification. The table came from immunoSEQ multiplex PCR; TCRdb's copy has only in-frame clones and leaves some out. V, J and clone size derive from that table, while D and trimming were established from the DNA sequence. Of roughly 120,000 clones in the sample, about 92% are singletons; the top ten hold about 3.5%. V was trimmed by 1 base and J by 4 bases, leaving 24 bases between them. This CDR3 has 19 amino acids. Germline-derived CDR1 and CDR2 are SGHTA and FQGNSA. The sequenced sample was peripheral blood. The V and J genes are TRBV7-2 and TRBJ2-3; possible D gene TRBD2, 5 bases. The sequence came from a man over 45 with active COVID-19. CDR3 region: CASSLEASGISVSADTQYF. In DNA, the CDR3 is TGTGCCAGCAGCTTAGAGGCCTCCGGGATTAGCGTGAGTGCAGATACGCAGTATTTT.